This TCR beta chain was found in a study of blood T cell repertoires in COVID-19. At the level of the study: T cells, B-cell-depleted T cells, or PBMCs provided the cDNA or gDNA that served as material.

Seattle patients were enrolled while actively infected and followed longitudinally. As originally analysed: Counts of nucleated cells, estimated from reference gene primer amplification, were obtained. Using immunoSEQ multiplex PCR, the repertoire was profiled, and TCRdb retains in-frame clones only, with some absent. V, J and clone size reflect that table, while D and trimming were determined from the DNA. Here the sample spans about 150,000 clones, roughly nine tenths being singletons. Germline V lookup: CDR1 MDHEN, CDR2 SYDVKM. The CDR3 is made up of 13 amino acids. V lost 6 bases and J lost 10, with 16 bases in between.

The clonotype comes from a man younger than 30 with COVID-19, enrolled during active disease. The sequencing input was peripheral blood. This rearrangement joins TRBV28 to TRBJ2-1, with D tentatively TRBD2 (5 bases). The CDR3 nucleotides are TGTGCCAGCAGCGAGGGTCGGGTTCGAGAGCAGTTCTTC. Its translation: CASSEGRVREQFF.